These 25 T cell receptor beta chains came from one sample sequenced in a study of cytomegalovirus exposure and HLA in healthy donors (dated by TCRdb to about 2017). Library preparation employed the immunoSEQ multiplex PCR assay. The multiplex PCR relied on a mix of 60 forward primers for TCR Vbeta segments and 13 reverse primers for TCR Jbeta segments. TCRdb obtained this table from immuneACCESS and retained in-frame rearrangements with V and J assigned. These tables miss some clones; where compared with another copy, unresolved V genes account for less than half of the shortfall, and the remainder is unexplained. The sample table records 250,000 to 350,000 clones; more than 80% of these occur just once. Of the sample, around 3.7% falls within the top ten clones. The sequenced sample was PBMCs. These receptors all stem from a man aged 40-49 years in good health and CMV-seropositive.

The chain couples TRBV28 to TRBJ1-1, with D possibly matching TRBD1 (5 bases). V was shortened by 3 bases and J by 1 base, with 9 bases between the two germline ends. The CDR3 totals 14 residues. The germline CDR1 and CDR2 sequences are MDHEN and SYDVKM. The CDR3 loop is CASSFVGGNTEAFF. The CDR3 bases are TGTGCCAGCAGTTTTGTGGGGGGGAACACTGAAGCTTTCTTT.

This clone was seen more than once but under ten times. The chain links TRBV10-1 to TRBJ2-1; the D gene is possibly TRBD1 (5 bases). Trimming took off 3 bases at V and 6 bases at J, with 9 bases between the two ends. In germline, CDR1 is WNHNN, CDR2 SYGVQD (reference sequence). This CDR3 region has 13 residues. CDR3 nucleotides: TGCGCCAGCAGTGAAGCCAGGGTCAATGAGCAGTTCTTC. It specifies CASSEARVNEQFF.

This sequence joins TRBV19 and TRBJ2-1, with D possibly matching TRBD2 (5 bases). Germline V gene lookup returns CDR1 LNHDA and CDR2 SQIVND (reference sequence). The CDR3 has 15 amino acids. V was shortened by 5 bases and J by 1 base, with 12 bases between the two germline ends. The CDR3 protein is CASSWVGDSYNEQFF. The CDR3 DNA reads as TGTGCCAGTAGTTGGGTGGGAGATTCCTACAATGAGCAGTTCTTC.

V gene TRBV2 combines with J gene TRBJ1-5, with TRBD1 identical over 9 bases. There are 15 residues in the CDR3. CDR1 and CDR2 (germline): SNHLY, FYNNEI. V lost 7 bases to trimming and J lost 3 bases; unmatched junction nucleotides: 7. The CDR3: CASISQGADNQPQHF. The CDR3 DNA reads TGTGCCAGCATCTCACAGGGGGCTGACAATCAGCCCCAGCATTTT.

V gene TRBV4-3 combines with J gene TRBJ2-3, with 7 bases aligning to TRBD2. The V gene end was trimmed by 0 bases and the J gene end by 6 bases; junction bases not matched to a gene: 9. Germline CDR1 is LGHNA and CDR2 is YSLEER. The CDR3 is 16 amino acids. CDR3 protein: CASSQDMAGDVDTQYF. The CDR3 DNA reads TGCGCCAGCAGCCAAGATATGGCGGGAGATGTGGATACGCAGTATTTT.

The V and J genes are TRBV7-9 and TRBJ2-5; TRBD2 is a possible D gene (6 bases). The CDR3 is made up of 17 amino acids. V shed 5 bases and J shed 1 base, with 20 bases lying between them. CDR1 is SEHNR, CDR2 FQNEAQ, per germline (reference sequence). CDR3 nucleotides: TGTGCCAGCAGCGCACCGATTTGGCGGAGGGGCCAAGAGACCCAGTACTTC. It is translated as CASSAPIWRRGQETQYF. Drawing the rest from reference TRBV7-9 and TRBJ2-5, the complete variable domain is DTGVSQNPRHKITKRGQNVTFRCDPISEHNRLYWYRQTLGQGPEFLTYFQNEAQLEKSRLLSDRFSAERPKGSFSTLEIQRTEQGDSAMYLCASSAPIWRRGQETQYFGPGTRLLVL.

The chain employs TRBV27 and TRBJ2-7; 7 nucleotides align to TRBD1. Per germline, CDR1 MNHEY and CDR2 SMNVEV (reference sequence). The CDR3 loop spans 14 amino acids. The V segment lost 7 bases and the J segment 2 bases; nucleotides outside the gene matches: 8. The CDR3 DNA is TGTGCCAGCACCCAGCGACAGGGCCCCTACGAGCAGTACTTC. Translating it yields CASTQRQGPYEQYF.

The V gene is TRBV4-2, the J gene TRBJ1-5, with D maybe TRBD1 (6 bases). The V gene's germline CDR1 is LGHNA and CDR2 YNFKEQ. V dropped 6 bases and J dropped 2 bases, with 20 bases sitting between them. The CDR3 sequence is 17 residues long. Written as DNA, the CDR3 is TGTGCCAGCAGTCTTTGGCCGGTGGGGGCTGGCAATCAGCCCCAGCATTTT. Its translation is CASSLWPVGAGNQPQHF.

V and J are TRBV28 and TRBJ1-1, with 8 bases lining up with TRBD1. V gave up 7 bases and J gave up 3 bases; unmatched junction bases: 7. Germline V lookup: CDR1 MDHEN, CDR2 SYDVKM. The CDR3 sequence is 14 residues long. The CDR3 nucleotides are TGTGCCAGCAAACCGGGACAGGCCTACACTGAAGCTTTCTTT. Amino acid sequence: CASKPGQAYTEAFF.

The chain has TRBV4-2 and TRBJ2-3; TRBD2 agrees at 8 bases. CDR3 length: 16 amino acids. Germline-derived CDR1 and CDR2 are LGHNA and YNFKEQ. Germline trimming cut 4 bases from V and 1 base from J; bases unmatched to any gene: 7. The CDR3 region has the DNA TGTGCCAGCAGCCTTCCCGGGGGGGGTGGCACAGATACGCAGTATTTT. Amino acid sequence: CASSLPGGGGTDTQYF.

CDR3 amino acids: CAWGKQGAPCEQYF. The CDR3 region has the DNA TGTGCCTGGGGAAAACAGGGGGCGCCCTGCGAGCAGTACTTC. The J gene is TRBJ2-7, the V gene TRBV30; 9 nucleotides match TRBD1. Germline V CDR1 and CDR2: GTSNPN, SVGIG (reference sequence). The CDR3 has 14 residues. V was pared by 5 bases and J by 6 bases, with 11 bases of the junction left unmatched.

The chain joins TRBV5-1 to TRBJ2-1, with 7 bases fitting TRBD2. The junction had 15 bases not matched to a gene; V was cut back by 1 base and J by 8 bases. The CDR3 is made up of 17 amino acids. Germline V gene sequence: CDR1 SGHRS, CDR2 YFSETQ. CDR3 sequence reads: CASSLWGIAGQGDEQFF. CDR3 nucleotides: TGCGCCAGCAGCTTGTGGGGGATAGCGGGTCAGGGTGATGAGCAGTTCTTC.

The genes are TRBV11-2 and TRBJ1-5; the D is unclear. CDR1 is SGHAT, CDR2 FQNNGV, per germline. The CDR3 spans 14 residues. Trimming took 0 bases from V and 7 from J, leaving 10 bases between them. The chain's CDR3 is CASSLEGGRQPQHF. Here the CDR3 DNA reads TGTGCCAGCAGCTTAGAAGGAGGTCGGCAGCCCCAGCATTTT.

This clone was counted once. The rearrangement joins TRBV6-6 to TRBJ2-7; 10 bases map to TRBD2. Germline values: CDR1 MNHNY, CDR2 SVGAGI (reference sequence). With 0 bases clipped from V and 6 bases from J, the junction kept 8 bases outside the gene matches. There are 16 residues in the CDR3. CDR3 coding DNA: TGTGCCAGCAGTTACTCGGCGAGCGGGAGGGCCAGCGAGCAGTACTTC. Protein: CASSYSASGRASEQYF.

The chain recombines TRBV4-1 with TRBJ2-7; 7 positions agree with TRBD1. Germline values: CDR1 MGHRA, CDR2 YSYEKL. The length of the CDR3 is 16 residues. V was pared by 4 bases and J by 0 bases, with 9 bases of the junction left unmatched. CDR3 DNA: TGCGCCAGCAGCCCTTATCCGGGACAGAGCTCCTACGAGCAGTACTTC. Its translation is CASSPYPGQSSYEQYF.

This clone was recorded once. The gene calls are TRBV12-2 and TRBJ2-7; the table's D call, TRBD2, has no DNA check behind it. TRBV12-2 constitutes a pseudogene. The CDR3 covers 17 residues. The CDR3 DNA is TGTGCAAGTCGCTCCCGGACTAGCGGGAGGTTAACCTACGAGCAGTACTTC. This codes for CASRSRTSGRLTYEQYF.

This chain connects TRBV29-1 to TRBJ2-7, with 8 bases matching TRBD1. There are 13 residues in the CDR3. Germline CDR1 and CDR2: SQVTM and ANQGSEA. The V segment lost 2 bases and the J segment 3 bases; nucleotides outside the gene matches: 3. CDR3 residues: CSVETDRDYEQYF. CDR3 bases: TGCAGCGTTGAAACGGACAGGGACTACGAGCAGTACTTC.

The chain has TRBV6-4 and TRBJ1-2, with D possibly matching TRBD1 (6 bases). V shed 0 bases and J shed 8 bases, with 13 bases lying between them. This CDR3 region has 14 residues. CDR1 is MRHNA and CDR2 is SNTAGT in the germline V gene. The CDR3 region has the DNA TGTGCCAGCAGTGACTCTTCGATAGGGGGAGGCTACACCTTC. It specifies CASSDSSIGGGYTF.

This clone was recorded once. The rearrangement uses TRBV10-2 and TRBJ1-1; D might be TRBD1 (6 bases). V lost 2 bases to trimming and J lost 11 bases, with 15 bases between them. CDR1 and CDR2 (germline): WSHSY, SAAADI. This CDR3 has 13 amino acids. The CDR3: CASSEPETGGAFF. CDR3 coding DNA: TGCGCCAGCAGTGAGCCTGAGACAGGTGGGGCTTTCTTT.

The genes are TRBV6-6 and TRBJ2-7; tentatively, D is TRBD2 (6 bases). Germline lookup yields CDR1 MNHNY and CDR2 SVGAGI (reference sequence). The CDR3 runs to 12 residues. V was cut by 6 bases and J by 4 bases, with 10 bases left in between. The CDR3 nucleotides read TGTGCCAGCAGCCAACGGGGGTACGAGCAGTACTTC. Amino acid sequence: CASSQRGYEQYF.

This chain uses TRBV29-1 with TRBJ2-2; D possibly corresponds to TRBD1 (5 bases). V was shortened by 2 bases and J by 1 base, with 5 bases between the two germline ends. The length of the CDR3 is 13 residues. The V gene's germline CDR1 is SQVTM and CDR2 ANQGSEA. The CDR3 region is CSVEQGNTGELFF. CDR3 DNA sequence: TGCAGCGTTGAACAGGGGAACACCGGGGAGCTGTTTTTT.

The gene calls are TRBV27 and TRBJ2-7; 9 nucleotides align to TRBD2. The V and J ends lost 8 bases and 3 bases, in that order; junction bases with no gene match: 8. CDR1 and CDR2 (germline): MNHEY, SMNVEV (reference sequence). The CDR3 is made up of 14 amino acids. CDR3 in amino acids: CASGLAGLLYEQYF. CDR3 nucleotides: TGTGCCAGCGGTCTAGCGGGGCTCCTCTACGAGCAGTACTTC.

The rearrangement uses TRBV5-1 and TRBJ2-5; 14 nucleotides match TRBD2. The assigned J gene may be wrong: the sequence end matches TRBJ2-7 better. The CDR3 has 14 amino acids. Germline V CDR1 and CDR2: SGHRS, YFSETQ. CDR3: CASGLAGGPYEQYF. The CDR3 nucleotides read TGCGCCAGCGGACTAGCGGGAGGCCCCTACGAGCAGTACTTC.

J is TRBJ2-2 and V is TRBV11-3, with 9 bases matching TRBD1. The V gene end was trimmed by 3 bases and the J gene end by 3 bases; junction bases not matched to a gene: 2. The CDR3 has 15 amino acids. The germline CDR1 and CDR2 sequences are SGHNT and YENEEA. CDR3 amino acids: CASSLGTGYTGELFF. In DNA form, the CDR3 reads TGTGCCAGCAGCTTGGGGACAGGGTACACCGGGGAGCTGTTTTTT.

This clone occurred once. The V call is TRBV6-1, the J call TRBJ1-2, with 8 bases that match TRBD1. With V trimmed by 0 bases and J by 7 bases, 7 bases remained unmatched. The CDR3 contains 15 residues. The germline V gene has CDR1 MNHNS and CDR2 SASEGT. This CDR3 is CASSEAWTGRGGYTF. DNA of the CDR3: TGTGCCAGCAGTGAAGCGTGGACAGGGAGGGGTGGCTACACCTTC.